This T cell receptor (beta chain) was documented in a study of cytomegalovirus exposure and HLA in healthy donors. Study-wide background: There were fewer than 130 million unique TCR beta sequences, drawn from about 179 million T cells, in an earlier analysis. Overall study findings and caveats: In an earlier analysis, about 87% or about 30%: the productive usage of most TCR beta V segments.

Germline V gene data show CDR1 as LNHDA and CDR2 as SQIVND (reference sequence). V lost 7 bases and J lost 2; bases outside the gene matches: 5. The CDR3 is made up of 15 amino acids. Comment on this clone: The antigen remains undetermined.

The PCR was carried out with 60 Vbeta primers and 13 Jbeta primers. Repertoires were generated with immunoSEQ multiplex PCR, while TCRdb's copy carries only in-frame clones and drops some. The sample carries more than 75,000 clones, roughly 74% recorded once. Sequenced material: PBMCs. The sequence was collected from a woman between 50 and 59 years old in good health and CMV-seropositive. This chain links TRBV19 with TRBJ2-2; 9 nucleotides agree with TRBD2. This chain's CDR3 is CASNPAGGNTGELFF. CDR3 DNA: TGTGCCAGTAATCCAGCGGGGGGCAACACCGGGGAGCTGTTTTTT.